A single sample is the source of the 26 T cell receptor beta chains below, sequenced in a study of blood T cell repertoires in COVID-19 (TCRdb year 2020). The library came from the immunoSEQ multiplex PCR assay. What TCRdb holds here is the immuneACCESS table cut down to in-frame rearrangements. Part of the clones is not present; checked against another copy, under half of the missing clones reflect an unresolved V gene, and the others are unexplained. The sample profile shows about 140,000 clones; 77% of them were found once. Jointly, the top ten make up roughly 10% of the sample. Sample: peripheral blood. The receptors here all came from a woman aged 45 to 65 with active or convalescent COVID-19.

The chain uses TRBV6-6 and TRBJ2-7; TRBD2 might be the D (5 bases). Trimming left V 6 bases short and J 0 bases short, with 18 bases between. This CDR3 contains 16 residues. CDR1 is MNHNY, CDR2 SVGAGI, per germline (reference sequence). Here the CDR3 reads CASSTRPPPGSYEQYF. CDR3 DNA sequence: TGTGCCAGCAGCACTAGACCCCCCCCTGGCTCCTACGAGCAGTACTTC.

The CDR3 protein is CASSLPGRAEAFF. In DNA, the CDR3 is TGTGCCAGCAGTCTCCCGGGAAGGGCTGAAGCTTTCTTT. The V call is TRBV28, the J call TRBJ1-1; D is uncertain. The CDR3 contains 13 residues. Per the germline V gene, CDR1 is MDHEN and CDR2 is SYDVKM. Trimming pared 5 bases from V and 6 bases from J, leaving 13 bases between.

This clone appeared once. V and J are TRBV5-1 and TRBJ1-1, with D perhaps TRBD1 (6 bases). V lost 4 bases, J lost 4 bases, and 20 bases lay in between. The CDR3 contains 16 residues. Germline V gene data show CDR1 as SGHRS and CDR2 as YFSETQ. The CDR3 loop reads CASSPEKDSIRTEAFF. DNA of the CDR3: TGCGCCAGCAGCCCCGAAAAGGACAGTATCCGCACTGAAGCTTTCTTT.

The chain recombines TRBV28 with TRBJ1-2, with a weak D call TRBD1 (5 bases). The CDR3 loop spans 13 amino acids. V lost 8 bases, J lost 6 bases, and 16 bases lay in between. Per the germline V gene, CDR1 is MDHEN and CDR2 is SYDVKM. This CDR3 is CASAYLQGNGYTF. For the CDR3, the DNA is TGTGCCAGCGCCTACCTCCAGGGAAATGGCTACACCTTC.

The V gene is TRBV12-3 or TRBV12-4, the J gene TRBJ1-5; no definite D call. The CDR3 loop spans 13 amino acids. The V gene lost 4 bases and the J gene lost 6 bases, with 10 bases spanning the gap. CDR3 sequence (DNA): TGTGCCAGCAGTTCAAGACATGCTCAGCCCCAGCATTTT. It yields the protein CASSSRHAQPQHF.

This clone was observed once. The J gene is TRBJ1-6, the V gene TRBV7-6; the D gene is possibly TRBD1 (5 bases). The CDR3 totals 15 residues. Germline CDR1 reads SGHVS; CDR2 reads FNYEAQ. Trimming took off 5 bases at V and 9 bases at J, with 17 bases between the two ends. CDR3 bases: TGTGCCAGCAGCCCATGGGGGGGAAAGGGTTCACCCCTCCACTTT. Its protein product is CASSPWGGKGSPLHF.

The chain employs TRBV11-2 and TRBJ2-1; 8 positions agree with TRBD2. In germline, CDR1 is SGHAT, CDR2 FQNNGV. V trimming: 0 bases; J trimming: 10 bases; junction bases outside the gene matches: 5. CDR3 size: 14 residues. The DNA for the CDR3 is TGTGCCAGCAGCTTAGACGGACTAGCTTGGGAGCAGTTCTTC. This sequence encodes CASSLDGLAWEQFF.

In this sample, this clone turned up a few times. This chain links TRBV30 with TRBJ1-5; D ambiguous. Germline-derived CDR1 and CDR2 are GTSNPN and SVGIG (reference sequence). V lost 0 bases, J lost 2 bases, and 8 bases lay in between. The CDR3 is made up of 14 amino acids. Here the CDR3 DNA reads TGTGCCTGGAGTGTACCGGGTGGCAATCAGCCCCAGCATTTT. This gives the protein CAWSVPGGNQPQHF.

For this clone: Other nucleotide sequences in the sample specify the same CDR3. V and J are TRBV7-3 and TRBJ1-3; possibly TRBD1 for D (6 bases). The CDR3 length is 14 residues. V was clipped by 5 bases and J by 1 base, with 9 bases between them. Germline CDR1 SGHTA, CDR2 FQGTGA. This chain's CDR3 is CASSTTGSGNTIYF. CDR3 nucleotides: TGTGCCAGCAGCACAACAGGGTCTGGAAACACCATATATTTT.

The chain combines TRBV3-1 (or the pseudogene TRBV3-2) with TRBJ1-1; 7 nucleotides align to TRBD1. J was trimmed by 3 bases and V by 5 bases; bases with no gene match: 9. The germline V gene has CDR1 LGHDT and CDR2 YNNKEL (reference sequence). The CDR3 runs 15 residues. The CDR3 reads CASSTVSRGYTEAFF. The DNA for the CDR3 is TGTGCCAGCAGCACGGTGAGCAGGGGGTACACTGAAGCTTTCTTT.

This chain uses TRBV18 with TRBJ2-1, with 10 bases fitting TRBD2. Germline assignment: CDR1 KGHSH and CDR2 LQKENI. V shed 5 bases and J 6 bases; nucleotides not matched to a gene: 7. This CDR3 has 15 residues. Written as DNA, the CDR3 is TGTGCCAGCTCAGAACGACTAGCGGGCCTCAATGAGCAGTTCTTC. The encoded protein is CASSERLAGLNEQFF.

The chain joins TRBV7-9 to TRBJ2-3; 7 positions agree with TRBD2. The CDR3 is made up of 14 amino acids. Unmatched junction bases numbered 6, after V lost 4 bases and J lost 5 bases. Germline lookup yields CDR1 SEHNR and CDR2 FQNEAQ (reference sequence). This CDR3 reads CASSSTGRLDTQYF. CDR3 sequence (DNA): TGTGCCAGCAGCTCCACCGGGAGGTTAGATACGCAGTATTTT.

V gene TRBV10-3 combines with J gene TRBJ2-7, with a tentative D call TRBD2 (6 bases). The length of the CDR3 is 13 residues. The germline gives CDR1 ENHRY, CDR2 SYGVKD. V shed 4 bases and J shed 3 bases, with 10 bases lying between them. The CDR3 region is CAISGGVNYEQYF. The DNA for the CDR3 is TGTGCCATCAGTGGGGGGGTAAACTACGAGCAGTACTTC.

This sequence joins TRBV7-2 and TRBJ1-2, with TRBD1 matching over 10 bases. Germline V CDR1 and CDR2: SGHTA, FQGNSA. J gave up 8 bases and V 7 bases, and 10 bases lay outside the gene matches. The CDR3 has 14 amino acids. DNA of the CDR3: TGTGCCAGCACCTGGGACAGGGGTACGGAAGGCTACACCTTC. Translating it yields CASTWDRGTEGYTF.

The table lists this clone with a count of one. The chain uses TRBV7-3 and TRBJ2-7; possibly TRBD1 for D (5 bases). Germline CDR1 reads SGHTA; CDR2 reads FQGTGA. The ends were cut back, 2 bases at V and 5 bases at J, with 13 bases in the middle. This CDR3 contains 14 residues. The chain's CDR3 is CASSLGQGFDEQYF. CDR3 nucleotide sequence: TGTGCCAGCAGCTTAGGCCAGGGTTTCGACGAGCAGTACTTC.

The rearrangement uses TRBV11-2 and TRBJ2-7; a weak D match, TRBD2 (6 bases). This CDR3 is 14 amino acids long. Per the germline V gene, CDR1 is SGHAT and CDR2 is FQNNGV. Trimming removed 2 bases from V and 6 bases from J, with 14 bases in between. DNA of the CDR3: TGTGCCAGCAGCTTACTCGGGGGTTCGGGCGAGCAGTACTTC. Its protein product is CASSLLGGSGEQYF. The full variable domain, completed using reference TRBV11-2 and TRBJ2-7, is EAGVAQSPRYKIIEKRQSVAFWCNPISGHATLYWYQQILGQGPKLLIQFQNNGVVDDSQLPKDRFSAERLKGVDSTLKIQPAKLEDSAVYLCASSLLGGSGEQYFGPGTRLTVT.

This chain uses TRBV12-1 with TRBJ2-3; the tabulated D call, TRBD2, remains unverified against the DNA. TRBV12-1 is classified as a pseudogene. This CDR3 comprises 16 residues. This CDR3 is CASSFRSGRLADTQYF. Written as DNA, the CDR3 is TGTGCCAGCAGCTTTCGGTCCGGGAGGTTGGCAGATACGCAGTATTTT.

The CDR3 sequence: CASSPISSGGSYEQYF. The CDR3 nucleotides are TGTGCCAGCAGTCCAATAAGTAGCGGGGGGTCCTACGAGCAGTACTTC. The chain couples TRBV28 to TRBJ2-7; 10 bases line up with TRBD2. With 5 bases clipped from V and 1 base from J, the junction kept 8 bases outside the gene matches. The germline V gene encodes CDR1 MDHEN and CDR2 SYDVKM. CDR3 size: 16 residues.

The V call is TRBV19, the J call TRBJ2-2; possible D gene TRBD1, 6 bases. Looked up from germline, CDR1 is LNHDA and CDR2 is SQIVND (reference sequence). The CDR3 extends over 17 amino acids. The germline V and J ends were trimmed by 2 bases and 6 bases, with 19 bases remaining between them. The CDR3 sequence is CASSITGQGLIAGELFF. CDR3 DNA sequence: TGTGCCAGTAGTATAACGGGACAAGGACTTATTGCCGGGGAGCTGTTTTTT. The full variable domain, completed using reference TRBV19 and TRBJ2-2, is DGGITQSPKYLFRKEGQNVTLSCEQNLNHDAMYWYRQDPGQGLRLIYYSQIVNDFQKGDIAEGYSVSREKKESFPLTVTSAQKNPTAFYLCASSITGQGLIAGELFFGEGSRLTVL.

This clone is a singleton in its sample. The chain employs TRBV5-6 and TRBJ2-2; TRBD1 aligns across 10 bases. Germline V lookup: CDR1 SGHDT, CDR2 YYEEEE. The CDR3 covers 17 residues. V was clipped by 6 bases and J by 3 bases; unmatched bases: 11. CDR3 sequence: CASTRGATGGDTGELFF. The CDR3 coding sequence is TGTGCCAGCACCCGGGGGGCGACAGGGGGCGACACCGGGGAGCTGTTTTTT.

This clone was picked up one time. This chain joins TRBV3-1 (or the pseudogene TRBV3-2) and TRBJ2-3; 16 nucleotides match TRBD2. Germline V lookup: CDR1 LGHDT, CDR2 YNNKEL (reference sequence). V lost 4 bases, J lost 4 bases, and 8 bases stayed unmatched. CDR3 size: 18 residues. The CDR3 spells CASSPLGTSGRASDTQYF. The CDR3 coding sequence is TGTGCCAGCAGCCCACTCGGGACTAGCGGGAGGGCTTCAGATACGCAGTATTTT.

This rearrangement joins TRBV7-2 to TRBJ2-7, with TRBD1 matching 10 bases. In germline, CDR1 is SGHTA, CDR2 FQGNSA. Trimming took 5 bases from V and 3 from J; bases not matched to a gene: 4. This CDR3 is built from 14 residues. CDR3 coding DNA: TGTGCCAGCAGCGGGACAGGGGCCCACTACGAGCAGTACTTC. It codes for CASSGTGAHYEQYF.

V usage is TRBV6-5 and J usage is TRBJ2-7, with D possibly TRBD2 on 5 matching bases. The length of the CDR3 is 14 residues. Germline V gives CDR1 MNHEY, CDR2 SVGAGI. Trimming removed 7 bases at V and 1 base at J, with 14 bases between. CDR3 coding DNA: TGTGCCAGCAATTCCGGAGGTTCTTCCTACGAGCAGTACTTC. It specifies CASNSGGSSYEQYF.

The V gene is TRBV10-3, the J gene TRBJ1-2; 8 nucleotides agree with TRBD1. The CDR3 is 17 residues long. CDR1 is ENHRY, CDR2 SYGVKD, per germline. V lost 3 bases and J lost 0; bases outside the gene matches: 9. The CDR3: CAISDPDRGPSNYGYTF. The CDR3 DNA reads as TGTGCCATCAGTGATCCCGACAGGGGACCTTCTAACTATGGCTACACCTTC.

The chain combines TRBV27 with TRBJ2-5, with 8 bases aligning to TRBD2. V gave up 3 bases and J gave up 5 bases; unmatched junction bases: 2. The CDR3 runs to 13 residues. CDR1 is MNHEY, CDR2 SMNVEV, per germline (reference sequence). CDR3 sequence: CASSFQRGETQYF. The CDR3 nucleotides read TGTGCCAGCAGTTTCCAGCGGGGGGAGACCCAGTACTTC.

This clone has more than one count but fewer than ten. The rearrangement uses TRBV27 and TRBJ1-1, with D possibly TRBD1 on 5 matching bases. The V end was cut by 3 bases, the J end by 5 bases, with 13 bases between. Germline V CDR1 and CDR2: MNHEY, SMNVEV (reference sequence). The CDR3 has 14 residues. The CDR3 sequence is CASSFEQGKTEAFF. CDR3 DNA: TGTGCCAGCAGTTTTGAGCAGGGAAAAACTGAAGCTTTCTTT.